This entry describes one T cell receptor (beta chain). Antigen specificity is unknown. A much bigger clone sits one base away, suggesting this may be a read error. Germline assignment: CDR1 MNHEY and CDR2 SVGEGT. The CDR3 runs to 17 residues. The ends lost 4 bases at V and 3 bases at J; junction bases unmatched: 12. The record originates from a study of regulatory T cells in long-lasting Graves disease. Time point reported: newly diagnosed GD, antithyroid drugs for less than 3 months. RNA isolated from PBMCs was used to make the TCR library. EDTA tubes held 8 to 10 milliliters of peripheral blood from each patient. Study conclusions and caveats: TRBV28, TRBJ1-2 and TRBJ2-5 were favored in persistent disease.

To make TCR beta libraries, researchers used iRepertoire HTBI primers and Arm-PCR of CDR3 regions. MiXCR, applied by TCRdb to the multiplex PCR reads, yields one record per CDR3 protein. This table holds about 520,000 distinct CDR3 sequences, 12% found once. This same sample was also part of a study on T cells in Graves' hyperthyroidism and ophthalmopathy. That source reports: The TCR CDR3 first-round RT-PCR relied on the HTBI primer set.

This sequence joins TRBV6-2 or TRBV6-3 and TRBJ1-1; TRBD1 matches at 9 bases. This clonotype originated in a woman aged 25 to 39 with Graves disease. The sample was peripheral blood mononuclear cells (PBMCs), taken at new diagnosis, from a patient treated with antithyroid drugs. The CDR3 coding sequence is TGTGCCAGCAGTTGCTCGATGGGACAGGGAATTTACACTGAAGCTTTCTTT. Translation gives CASSCSMGQGIYTEAFF.